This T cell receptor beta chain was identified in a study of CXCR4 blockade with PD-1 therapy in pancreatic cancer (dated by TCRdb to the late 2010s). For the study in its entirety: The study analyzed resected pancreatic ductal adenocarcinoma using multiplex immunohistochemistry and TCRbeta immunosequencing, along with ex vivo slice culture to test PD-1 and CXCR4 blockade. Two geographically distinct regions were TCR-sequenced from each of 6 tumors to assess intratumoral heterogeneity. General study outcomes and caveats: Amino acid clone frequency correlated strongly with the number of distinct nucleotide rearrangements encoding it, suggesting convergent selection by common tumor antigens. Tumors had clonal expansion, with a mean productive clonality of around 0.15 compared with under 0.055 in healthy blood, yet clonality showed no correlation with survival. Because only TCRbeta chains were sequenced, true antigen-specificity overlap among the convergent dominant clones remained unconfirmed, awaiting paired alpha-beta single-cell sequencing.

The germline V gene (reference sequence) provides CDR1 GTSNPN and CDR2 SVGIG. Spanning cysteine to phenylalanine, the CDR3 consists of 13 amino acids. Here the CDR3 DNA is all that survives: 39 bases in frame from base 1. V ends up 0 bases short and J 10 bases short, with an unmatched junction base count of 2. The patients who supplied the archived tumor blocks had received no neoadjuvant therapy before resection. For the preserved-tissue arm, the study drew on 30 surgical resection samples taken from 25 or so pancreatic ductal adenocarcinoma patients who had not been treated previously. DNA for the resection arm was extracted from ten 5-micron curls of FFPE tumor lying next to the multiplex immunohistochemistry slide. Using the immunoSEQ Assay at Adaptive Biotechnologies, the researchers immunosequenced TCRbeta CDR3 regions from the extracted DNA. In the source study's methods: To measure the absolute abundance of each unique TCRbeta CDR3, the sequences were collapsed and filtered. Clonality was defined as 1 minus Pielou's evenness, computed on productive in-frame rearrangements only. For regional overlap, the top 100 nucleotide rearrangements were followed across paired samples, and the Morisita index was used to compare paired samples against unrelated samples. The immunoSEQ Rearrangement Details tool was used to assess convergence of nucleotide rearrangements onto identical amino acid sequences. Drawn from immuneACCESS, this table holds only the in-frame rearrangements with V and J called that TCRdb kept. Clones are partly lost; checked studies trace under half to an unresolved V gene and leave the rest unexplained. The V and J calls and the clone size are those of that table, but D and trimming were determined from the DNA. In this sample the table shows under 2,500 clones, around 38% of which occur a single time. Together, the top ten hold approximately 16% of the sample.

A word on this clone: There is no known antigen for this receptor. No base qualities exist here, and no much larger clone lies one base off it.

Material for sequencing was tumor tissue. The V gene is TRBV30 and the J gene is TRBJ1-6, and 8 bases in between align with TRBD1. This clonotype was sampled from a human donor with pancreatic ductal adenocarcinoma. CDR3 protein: CAWSVQGESPLHF. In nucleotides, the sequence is TGTGCCTGGAGTGTACAGGGGGAATCACCCCTCCACTTT. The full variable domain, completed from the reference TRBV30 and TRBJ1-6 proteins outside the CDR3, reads SQTIHQWPATLVQPVGSPLSLECTVEGTSNPNLYWYRQAAGRGLQLLFYSVGIGQISSEVPQNLSASRPQDRQFILSSKKLLLSDSGFYLCAWSVQGESPLHFGNGTRLTVT.